What follows is one T cell receptor (beta chain) and its context. The data are from a study of T cell changes during pregnancy in multiple sclerosis. The V gene's germline CDR1 is SGHTA and CDR2 FQGNSA. The CDR3 consists of 13 residues. V shed 3 bases and J shed 3 bases, with 9 bases lying between them. Method: immunoSEQ multiplex PCR; TCRdb's copy keeps in-frame clones and lacks some. The sample shows roughly 90,000 clones, about 93% of them seen only once. Sequenced here: peripheral blood, sampled in the first trimester of pregnancy. This clonotype originated in a female donor with multiple sclerosis, enrolled in a pregnancy study. J is TRBJ2-7 and V is TRBV7-2, with D perhaps TRBD1 (6 bases). The CDR3 reads CASSFRDNYEQYF. The CDR3, as DNA: TGTGCCAGCAGCTTTCGGGACAACTACGAGCAGTACTTC.